The 27 T cell receptor beta chains below come from one sample, sequenced in a study of T cell responses to AZD1222 COVID-19 vaccine. Assay: immunoSEQ multiplex PCR; the TCRdb copy retains only in-frame clones and omits some. The sample has around 150,000 clones; more than 80% are singletons. Here the sequenced sample was peripheral blood, taken 28 days after the second dose of the MenACWY control vaccine. Receptor source: an adult who received the MenACWY meningococcal vaccine as a control.

The V call is TRBV19, the J call TRBJ1-1; no firm D call. The ends were cut back, 2 bases at V and 2 bases at J, with 9 bases in the middle. The CDR3 contains 14 residues. CDR1 and CDR2 (germline): LNHDA, SQIVND (reference sequence). The CDR3 DNA reads as TGTGCCAGTAGTATATGGGCGTTAAACACTGAAGCTTTCTTT. The encoded protein is CASSIWALNTEAFF.

This chain links TRBV7-3 with TRBJ2-3; 8 nucleotides agree with TRBD1. Trimming removed 3 bases from V and 5 bases from J; junction bases left unmatched: 10. The CDR3 extends over 16 amino acids. Germline CDR1 and CDR2: SGHTA and FQGTGA. CDR3 DNA sequence: TGTGCCAGCAGCTTGGTGGCAGGGGGCGGGTTAGATACGCAGTATTTT. This encodes CASSLVAGGGLDTQYF.

In the case of this clone: One junction end disagrees with the germline gene, perhaps due to a read error. This CDR3 is CAGRGQNTGELFF. The DNA for the CDR3 is TGTGCCGGCAGGGGGCAGAACACCGGGGAGCTGTTTTTT. J is TRBJ2-2 and V is TRBV28; 8 bases line up with TRBD1. Germline values: CDR1 MDHEN, CDR2 SYDVKM. The CDR3 totals 13 residues. Complete variable domain (other parts from reference TRBV28 and TRBJ2-2): DVKVTQSSRYLVKRTGEKVFLECVQDMDHENMFWYRQDPGLGLRLIYFSYDVKMKEKGDIPEGYSVSREKKERFSLILESASTNQTSMYLCAGRGQNTGELFFGEGSRLTVL.

This chain joins TRBV6-6 and TRBJ2-3; 16 nucleotides agree with TRBD2. CDR3 length: 16 residues. The germline V gene encodes CDR1 MNHNY and CDR2 SVGAGI (reference sequence). J lost 4 bases, V lost 5 bases, and 3 bases had no gene match. CDR3 DNA sequence: TGTGCCAGCAGTCAGGGACTAGCGGGAGGGGCAGATACGCAGTATTTT. Translating gives CASSQGLAGGADTQYF.

The chain combines TRBV4-3 with TRBJ2-7; TRBD2 matches 8 bases. The CDR3 consists of 15 residues. Trimming removed 1 base from V and 1 base from J; junction bases left unmatched: 3. Germline V gene data show CDR1 as LGHNA and CDR2 as YSLEER. CDR3 loop: CASSQGLALSYEQYF. Here the CDR3 DNA reads TGCGCCAGCAGCCAAGGACTAGCGCTTTCCTACGAGCAGTACTTC.

This clone has a single count. The chain couples TRBV7-9 to TRBJ1-2; D is undetermined. V dropped 5 bases and J dropped 7 bases, with 14 bases sitting between them. This CDR3 comprises 13 residues. Germline assignment: CDR1 SEHNR and CDR2 FQNEAQ (reference sequence). CDR3 sequence reads: CASSLPGLGGYTF. CDR3 nucleotide sequence: TGTGCCAGCAGCCTCCCGGGGTTGGGTGGCTACACCTTC.

The gene calls are TRBV6-6 and TRBJ2-1; the match to TRBD2 covers 15 bases. This CDR3 has 16 residues. J lost 7 bases, V lost 5 bases, and 6 bases had no gene match. The germline CDR1 and CDR2 sequences are MNHNY and SVGAGI (reference sequence). The DNA for the CDR3 is TGTGCCAGCAGTCGGACTAGCGGGGGGGCGTGGAATGAGCAGTTCTTC. Translated: CASSRTSGGAWNEQFF.

This clone has just one count. The rearrangement uses TRBV11-2 and TRBJ1-1; D ambiguous. The CDR3 spans 13 residues. In germline, CDR1 is SGHAT, CDR2 FQNNGV. V lost 5 bases and J lost 0, with 7 bases in between. CDR3 DNA sequence: TGTGCCAGCAGCCCTGGGTTGAACACTGAAGCTTTCTTT. Its protein product is CASSPGLNTEAFF. The complete variable domain, with remaining parts taken from reference TRBV11-2 and TRBJ1-1, reads EAGVAQSPRYKIIEKRQSVAFWCNPISGHATLYWYQQILGQGPKLLIQFQNNGVVDDSQLPKDRFSAERLKGVDSTLKIQPAKLEDSAVYLCASSPGLNTEAFFGQGTRLTVV.

The table lists this clone with a count of one. The chain carries TRBV2 and TRBJ1-5; 12 bases match TRBD1. From germline, CDR1 is SNHLY and CDR2 FYNNEI. V dropped 7 bases and J dropped 1; count of bases not matched to a gene: 8. The CDR3 length is 17 residues. CDR3 coding DNA: TGTGCCAGCATCGCCGGGACAGGGGGCTGGAGCAATCAGCCCCAGCATTTT. Its protein is CASIAGTGGWSNQPQHF.

This chain links TRBV15 with TRBJ1-1; maybe TRBD1 (6 bases). V was clipped by 4 bases and J by 4 bases, with 25 bases between them. The CDR3 runs 18 residues. The germline V gene has CDR1 LNHNV and CDR2 YYDKDF (reference sequence). The CDR3 DNA is TGTGCCACCAGCACAGGGAAGGGGGGTTTGGGGATGGTCACTGAAGCTTTCTTT. This encodes CATSTGKGGLGMVTEAFF.

The CDR3 reads CASSYSDFRRGGYTF. The CDR3 coding sequence is TGTGCCAGCAGTTACTCGGACTTTCGGCGAGGTGGCTACACCTTC. The J gene is TRBJ1-2, the V gene TRBV6-5; no clear D gene. Germline V CDR1 and CDR2: MNHEY, SVGAGI. The V end lost 0 bases, the J end lost 7 bases, and 15 bases lay between the germline ends. This CDR3 comprises 15 residues.

The chain recombines TRBV2 with TRBJ2-2; D gene uncertain. CDR3 length equals 13 residues. V shed 5 bases and J shed 1 base, with 5 bases lying between them. Germline CDR1 SNHLY, CDR2 FYNNEI. The CDR3, as DNA: TGTGCCAGCAGTCGACAGAACACCGGGGAGCTGTTTTTT. Protein sequence: CASSRQNTGELFF. The full variable domain, completed using reference TRBV2 and TRBJ2-2, is EPEVTQTPSHQVTQMGQEVILRCVPISNHLYFYWYRQILGQKVEFLVSFYNNEISEKSEIFDDQFSVERPDGSNFTLKIRSTKLEDSAMYFCASSRQNTGELFFGEGSRLTVL.

This rearrangement joins TRBV5-1 to TRBJ1-2; unclear D gene. Per the germline V gene, CDR1 is SGHRS and CDR2 is YFSETQ. This CDR3 region has 15 residues. V was clipped by 1 base and J by 2 bases, with 12 bases between them. Here the CDR3 DNA reads TGCGCCAGCAGCTTGTCAGGTATCGGAAACTATGGCTACACCTTC. This encodes CASSLSGIGNYGYTF.

The V gene is TRBV3-1 (or the pseudogene TRBV3-2), the J gene TRBJ2-7; possible D gene TRBD2, 7 bases. This CDR3 comprises 17 residues. In germline, CDR1 is LGHDT, CDR2 YNNKEL (reference sequence). The V end lost 2 bases, the J end lost 1 base, and 18 bases lay between the germline ends. CDR3 sequence (DNA): TGTGCCAGCAGCCAAATGGGGGCGGGAGCTGGTTCCTACGAGCAGTACTTC. Amino acid sequence: CASSQMGAGAGSYEQYF.

The chain uses TRBV27 and TRBJ2-2; possibly TRBD1 for D (5 bases). V was shortened by 2 bases and J by 7 bases, with 14 bases between the two germline ends. CDR3 length equals 15 residues. Germline-derived CDR1 and CDR2 are MNHEY and SMNVEV (reference sequence). The CDR3 bases are TGTGCCAGCAGTTTAATTGCAGGGCCCGACGGGGAGCTGTTTTTT. Its protein is CASSLIAGPDGELFF.

V gene TRBV4-3 combines with J gene TRBJ2-2; 9 bases align to TRBD2. CDR1 LGHNA and CDR2 YSLEER come from the germline V gene. This CDR3 comprises 17 residues. V was pared by 0 bases and J by 8 bases, with 10 bases of the junction left unmatched. The CDR3 region is CASSQDSRGRAGGELFF. The CDR3 nucleotides read TGCGCCAGCAGCCAAGATTCTCGCGGGAGGGCCGGTGGGGAGCTGTTTTTT.

V usage is TRBV21-1 and J usage is TRBJ2-1; the tabulated D call, TRBD1, remains unverified against the DNA. TRBV21-1 is labeled a pseudogene. This CDR3 comprises 14 residues. The DNA of the CDR3 is TGTGCCAGCCCCGGGACAGGGACCTTCAATGAGCAGTTCTTC. Amino acid sequence: CASPGTGTFNEQFF.

The J gene is TRBJ2-5, the V gene TRBV18; 7 positions match TRBD1. Germline CDR1 KGHSH, CDR2 LQKENI. J was trimmed by 5 bases and V by 4 bases; bases with no gene match: 4. This CDR3 has 13 amino acids. For the CDR3, the DNA is TGTGCCAGCTCACGACAGGGTAGCGAGACCCAGTACTTC. Translation: CASSRQGSETQYF.

The CDR3 protein is CSASKGTGVDTQYF. CDR3 DNA sequence: TGCAGCGCCTCTAAGGGGACAGGGGTAGATACGCAGTATTTT. V usage is TRBV29-1 and J usage is TRBJ2-3; the match to TRBD1 covers 10 bases. With 7 bases clipped from V and 5 bases from J, the junction kept 9 bases outside the gene matches. CDR1 is SQVTM, CDR2 ANQGSEA, per germline. CDR3 length: 14 amino acids.

The chain joins TRBV6-2 or TRBV6-3 to TRBJ1-5; D is uncertain. CDR3 length: 14 amino acids. CDR1 and CDR2 (germline): MNHEY, SVGEGT. V was clipped by 0 bases and J by 4 bases, with 7 bases between them. DNA for the CDR3: TGTGCCAGCAGTTACTCGGATTGGAATCAGCCCCAGCATTTT. Protein product: CASSYSDWNQPQHF.

V is TRBV19 and J is TRBJ2-3; D not certain. This CDR3 comprises 14 residues. V lost 3 bases and J lost 2, with 9 bases in between. Per the germline V gene, CDR1 is LNHDA and CDR2 is SQIVND (reference sequence). The DNA for the CDR3 is TGTGCCAGTAGTATCCAACAGATCACAGATACGCAGTATTTT. It is translated as CASSIQQITDTQYF.

The rearrangement uses TRBV11-2 and TRBJ2-2, with 12 bases matching TRBD2. Germline assignment: CDR1 SGHAT and CDR2 FQNNGV. The CDR3 contains 17 residues. The trim removed 8 bases at V and 6 bases at J, leaving 13 bases unmatched. Here the CDR3 reads CASYRVAASGGAGELFF. The CDR3 nucleotides are TGTGCCAGCTACCGGGTTGCGGCTAGCGGGGGGGCCGGGGAGCTGTTTTTT.

The genes are TRBV5-6 and TRBJ1-3; the D gene is possibly TRBD1 (6 bases). Germline V CDR1 and CDR2: SGHDT, YYEEEE. Between the trimmed V and J ends, which lost 4 bases and 3 bases, there was a span of 14 bases. The CDR3 is 15 residues long. CDR3 residues: CASSVTGIGGNTIYF. The CDR3 nucleotides read TGTGCCAGCAGCGTAACAGGGATTGGTGGAAACACCATATATTTT. Variable domain in full (rest from reference TRBV5-6 and TRBJ1-3): DAGVTQSPTHLIKTRGQQVTLRCSPKSGHDTVSWYQQALGQGPQFIFQYYEEEERQRGNFPDRFSGHQFPNYSSELNVNALLLGDSALYLCASSVTGIGGNTIYFGEGSWLTVV.

This rearrangement joins TRBV29-1 to TRBJ2-7, with 7 nucleotides matching TRBD1. Losses at the gene ends were 0 bases for V and 2 bases for J; bases not matched to a gene: 4. The germline gives CDR1 SQVTM, CDR2 ANQGSEA. CDR3 length: 14 residues. CDR3 in DNA: TGCAGCGTTGAAGATGGGCAGGGGGCCTACGAGCAGTACTTC. This codes for CSVEDGQGAYEQYF.

A single count supports this clone. The J gene is TRBJ1-1, the V gene TRBV13; 7 positions agree with TRBD1. Germline CDR1 PRHDT, CDR2 FYEKMQ (reference sequence). The CDR3 loop spans 13 amino acids. V trimming: 0 bases; J trimming: 11 bases; junction bases outside the gene matches: 6. This chain's CDR3 is CASSLGPTGNAFF. CDR3 nucleotides: TGTGCCAGCAGCTTAGGTCCGACAGGGAACGCTTTCTTT.

The chain has TRBV5-1 and TRBJ2-7; weak D call: TRBD1 (6 bases). In germline, CDR1 is SGHRS, CDR2 YFSETQ. The V end lost 2 bases, the J end lost 4 bases, and 13 bases lay between the germline ends. The CDR3 loop spans 14 amino acids. CDR3 sequence reads: CASSLGGQKYEQYF. Written as DNA, the CDR3 is TGCGCCAGCAGCTTAGGAGGACAGAAATACGAGCAGTACTTC.

CDR3 nucleotide sequence: TGTGCCAGCAGTTTACTAGGGACAGGGAATCAGCCCCAGCATTTT. Its translation is CASSLLGTGNQPQHF. V is TRBV28 and J is TRBJ1-5; 9 nucleotides line up with TRBD1. V shed 2 bases, J shed 4 bases, and the junction held 3 bases outside the gene matches. Looked up from germline, CDR1 is MDHEN and CDR2 is SYDVKM. The CDR3 spans 15 residues.